Listed below are T cell receptor beta chains from one sample, sequenced in a study of T cells expressing NK-cell markers. TCRdb reanalyzed the 5' RACE reads and collapses them to one entry per CDR3 protein, without DNA. The ten top clones account for approximately 11%, within a sample of about 410,000 distinct CDR3 sequences. Sample: blood T cells: a sorted CD56 or NKG2C T cell subset, CD4+ or CD8+ T cells, or bulk PBMC T cells (not recorded which). These receptors were taken from a woman in her 50s in good health. The CDR3 runs from the conserved cysteine through the conserved F or W. Each record gives: V gene, J gene, CDR3 protein.

V gene: TRBV5-1
J gene: TRBJ2-1
CDR3 protein: CASSLAQGLAGPISYNEQFF

V gene: TRBV7-7
J gene: TRBJ2-5
CDR3 protein: CASSFLPGQEKETQYF

V gene: TRBV6-5
J gene: TRBJ2-2
CDR3 protein: CASTRAPGGPNTGELFF

V gene: TRBV20-1
J gene: TRBJ1-2
CDR3 protein: CSARPGNYGYTF

V gene: TRBV20-1
J gene: TRBJ2-3
CDR3 protein: CSAREVGSGRVGTQYF

V gene: TRBV15
J gene: TRBJ2-7
CDR3 protein: CATSRDYREVEQYF

V gene: TRBV3-1
J gene: TRBJ2-5
CDR3 protein: CASSQVQGAGETQYF

V gene: TRBV28
J gene: TRBJ2-5
CDR3 protein: CASTPGGLAGVQETQYF

V gene: TRBV7-8
J gene: TRBJ1-5
CDR3 protein: CASSPSDSQPQHF

V gene: TRBV12-3/TRBV12-4
J gene: TRBJ1-2
CDR3 protein: CASSLRAGISYGYTF

V gene: TRBV29-1
J gene: TRBJ2-1
CDR3 protein: CSVLKSTGHGWNEQFF

V gene: TRBV5-1
J gene: TRBJ2-3
CDR3 protein: CASSQNPSGQGAGTDTQYF

V gene: TRBV9
J gene: TRBJ2-3
CDR3 protein: CASSVAVGTAGDTQYF

V gene: TRBV2
J gene: TRBJ2-7
CDR3 protein: CASSELHSYEQYF

V gene: TRBV12-3/TRBV12-4
J gene: TRBJ2-4
CDR3 protein: CASSLLGTSGPLAKNIQYF

V gene: TRBV4-1
J gene: TRBJ1-1
CDR3 protein: CASSQVWHRGVPPEAFF

V gene: TRBV5-1
J gene: TRBJ2-7
CDR3 protein: CASSPTRGAFSYEQYF

V gene: TRBV6-1
J gene: TRBJ1-5
CDR3 protein: CASSPGPSQPQHF

V gene: TRBV5-5
J gene: TRBJ2-7
CDR3 protein: CASSLEGDTYEQYF

V gene: TRBV19
J gene: TRBJ2-7
CDR3 protein: CASSTSTSSEQYF

V gene: TRBV4-2
J gene: TRBJ2-1
CDR3 protein: CASSRTETSGNEQFF

V gene: TRBV5-6
J gene: TRBJ1-6
CDR3 protein: CASSRPSGGNSPLHF

V gene: TRBV25-1
J gene: TRBJ2-6
CDR3 protein: CASSEFSGANVLTF

V gene: TRBV10-3
J gene: TRBJ1-3
CDR3 protein: CAISDYSGSSGNTIYF

V gene: TRBV20-1
J gene: TRBJ2-3
CDR3 protein: CSARFSGSTQYF

V gene: TRBV4-2
J gene: TRBJ2-2
CDR3 protein: CASSQYLAGGTNTGELFF